Sequencing of this TCR beta chain was carried out in a study of a mutant IDH1 vaccine in newly diagnosed glioma. Study at large: Treated patients, averaging 40.4 years, were roughly 60% male and approximately 38% female.

This CDR3 is built from 15 residues. Germline V gene data show CDR1 as LNHDA and CDR2 as SQIVND (reference sequence). V dropped 5 bases and J dropped 4; count of bases not matched to a gene: 9. Time point indicated: baseline, week 1 (first vaccination visit). Treatment described: pre-vaccination baseline after standard-of-care therapy. Clones were read by immunoSEQ multiplex PCR, and TCRdb kept only the in-frame ones, dropping some. The sample includes 50,000 to 75,000 clones, 91% of them seen just once. The sequence was collected from a man between 50 and 59 years old with glioma. The material was PBMCs, obtained from a glioma patient treated with radiotherapy, temozolomide or both. This rearrangement joins TRBV19 to TRBJ2-3, with 7 bases that match TRBD1. This CDR3 reads CASSSKGALADTQYF. The CDR3 DNA reads as TGTGCCAGTAGTTCGAAGGGGGCTCTGGCAGATACGCAGTATTTT. The complete variable domain, with remaining parts taken from reference TRBV19 and TRBJ2-3, reads DGGITQSPKYLFRKEGQNVTLSCEQNLNHDAMYWYRQDPGQGLRLIYYSQIVNDFQKGDIAEGYSVSREKKESFPLTVTSAQKNPTAFYLCASSSKGALADTQYFGPGTRLTVL.